A single sample gave rise to the 25 T cell receptor beta chains below, sequenced in a study of blood T cell repertoires in COVID-19. Only in-frame clones appear in the TCRdb table, and some are missing; sequencing was by immunoSEQ multiplex PCR. Counted here are about 130,000 clones, about 81% occurring once; the ten biggest clones make up about 18%. Sample: peripheral blood. Receptor source: a young man with COVID-19, enrolled during active disease.

The CDR3 sequence: CACLGQYNSPLHF. The CDR3 region has the DNA TGTGCCTGCCTGGGACAGTATAATTCACCCCTCCACTTT. J is TRBJ1-6 and V is TRBV30; 7 nucleotides line up with TRBD1. The CDR3 consists of 13 residues. Unmatched junction bases numbered 3, after V lost 6 bases and J lost 4 bases. Germline CDR1 and CDR2: GTSNPN and SVGIG (reference sequence).

The rearrangement links TRBV6-5 to TRBJ2-1; no clear D. The CDR3 loop spans 13 amino acids. Trimming removed 4 bases at V and 0 bases at J, with 4 bases between. The V gene's germline CDR1 is MNHEY and CDR2 SVGAGI. CDR3 DNA: TGTGCCAGCAGTTGGAGCTCCTACAATGAGCAGTTCTTC. This gives the protein CASSWSSYNEQFF.

The chain employs TRBV7-9 and TRBJ2-7; D possibly corresponds to TRBD1 (5 bases). This CDR3 comprises 17 residues. Germline V CDR1 and CDR2: SEHNR, FQNEAQ (reference sequence). V lost 2 bases, J lost 3 bases, and 20 bases lay in between. CDR3 sequence: CASSLTPTGRRNYEQYF. As DNA, the CDR3 is TGTGCCAGCAGCTTAACCCCAACAGGACGACGGAACTACGAGCAGTACTTC. Using reference TRBV7-9 and TRBJ2-7 for the parts outside the CDR3, the full variable domain is DTGVSQNPRHKITKRGQNVTFRCDPISEHNRLYWYRQTLGQGPEFLTYFQNEAQLEKSRLLSDRFSAERPKGSFSTLEIQRTEQGDSAMYLCASSLTPTGRRNYEQYFGPGTRLTVT.

The V and J genes are TRBV9 and TRBJ2-3, with D unresolved. Trimming took 0 bases from V and 5 from J, leaving 13 bases between them. The CDR3 runs 15 residues. Germline V gene sequence: CDR1 SGDLS, CDR2 YYNGEE. The CDR3 DNA reads TGTGCCAGCAGCGTAGAAACCTTCTCGGGAGATACGCAGTATTTT. This encodes CASSVETFSGDTQYF. Supplemented by reference TRBV9 and TRBJ2-3, the full variable domain reads DSGVTQTPKHLITATGQRVTLRCSPRSGDLSVYWYQQSLDQGLQFLIQYYNGEERAKGNILERFSAQQFPDLHSELNLSSLELGDSALYFCASSVETFSGDTQYFGPGTRLTVL.

This clone occurred once. This chain links TRBV29-1 with TRBJ1-2; TRBD1 aligns across 7 bases. This CDR3 is built from 17 residues. Per germline, CDR1 SQVTM and CDR2 ANQGSEA. V trimming: 6 bases; J trimming: 0 bases; junction bases outside the gene matches: 16. CDR3: CSVLKFTDRSPNYGYTF. For the CDR3, the DNA is TGCAGCGTCCTAAAGTTTACGGACAGGTCCCCTAACTATGGCTACACCTTC.

This clone was seen a few times. The chain employs TRBV7-9 and TRBJ2-7, with a tentative D call TRBD2 (5 bases). Germline-derived CDR1 and CDR2 are SEHNR and FQNEAQ (reference sequence). The CDR3 loop spans 12 amino acids. V shed 1 base and J shed 6 bases, with 7 bases lying between them. CDR3 sequence (DNA): TGTGCCAGCAGCTTAGTGGGAGTCGAGCAGTACTTC. Translated: CASSLVGVEQYF.

The chain joins TRBV3-1 (or the pseudogene TRBV3-2) to TRBJ2-1; D possibly corresponds to TRBD2 (5 bases). The CDR3 is 16 residues long. V was clipped by 4 bases and J by 0 bases, with 13 bases between them. In germline, CDR1 is LGHDT, CDR2 YNNKEL (reference sequence). The CDR3 region is CASSPWTSSSYNEQFF. The CDR3 DNA sequence: TGTGCCAGCAGCCCTTGGACTTCCAGCTCCTACAATGAGCAGTTCTTC.

The chain combines TRBV3-1 (or the pseudogene TRBV3-2) with TRBJ2-3, with D perhaps TRBD2 (6 bases). Trimming removed 0 bases from V and 2 bases from J, with 12 bases in between. Germline V gene sequence: CDR1 LGHDT, CDR2 YNNKEL (reference sequence). The length of the CDR3 is 16 residues. The CDR3 is CASSQDRRRVTDTQYF. Here the CDR3 DNA reads TGTGCCAGCAGCCAAGATAGGAGGAGGGTCACAGATACGCAGTATTTT.

V is TRBV9 and J is TRBJ2-5, with D possibly matching TRBD1 (5 bases). Germline assignment: CDR1 SGDLS and CDR2 YYNGEE. The CDR3 covers 15 residues. V was trimmed by 0 bases and J by 6 bases, leaving 15 bases between them. CDR3 in DNA: TGTGCCAGCAGCGTAGTTTCGGTGTGGGGCCAGACCCAGTACTTC. Its protein product is CASSVVSVWGQTQYF.

V gene TRBV19 combines with J gene TRBJ1-2; 8 nucleotides align to TRBD1. The length of the CDR3 is 13 residues. Germline V lookup: CDR1 LNHDA, CDR2 SQIVND (reference sequence). V trimming: 3 bases; J trimming: 4 bases; junction bases outside the gene matches: 1. CDR3 nucleotides: TGTGCCAGTAGTATGGACAGGGTCTATGGCTACACCTTC. Its translation: CASSMDRVYGYTF.

Ten or more counts support this clone. This rearrangement joins TRBV2 to TRBJ1-4, with 7 nucleotides matching TRBD1. V shed 4 bases and J 13 bases; nucleotides not matched to a gene: 9. In germline, CDR1 is SNHLY, CDR2 FYNNEI. This CDR3 has 13 amino acids. CDR3 DNA sequence: TGTGCCAGCAGTGGAATACAGGGGACAATACTGTTTTTT. It specifies CASSGIQGTILFF. The complete variable domain, with remaining parts taken from reference TRBV2 and TRBJ1-4, reads EPEVTQTPSHQVTQMGQEVILRCVPISNHLYFYWYRQILGQKVEFLVSFYNNEISEKSEIFDDQFSVERPDGSNFTLKIRSTKLEDSAMYFCASSGIQGTILFFGSGTQLSVL.

The chain couples TRBV29-1 to TRBJ2-2, with D perhaps TRBD2 (6 bases). There are 12 residues in the CDR3. Trimming removed 8 bases at V and 1 base at J, with 8 bases between. Germline loops: CDR1 SQVTM, CDR2 ANQGSEA. The CDR3 region has the DNA TGCAGCTGGCGGGGGAACACCGGGGAGCTGTTTTTT. It is translated as CSWRGNTGELFF.

The chain combines TRBV4-1 with TRBJ1-3; 7 nucleotides agree with TRBD1. The germline V gene has CDR1 MGHRA and CDR2 YSYEKL. The CDR3 runs 14 residues. The V gene end was trimmed by 5 bases and the J gene end by 5 bases; junction bases not matched to a gene: 6. The CDR3 loop reads CASSFQTGRNTIYF. The DNA of the CDR3 is TGCGCCAGCAGCTTCCAGACAGGGCGAAACACCATATATTTT.

The chain uses TRBV7-9 and TRBJ2-7; the D gene is possibly TRBD2 (5 bases). Germline CDR1 SEHNR, CDR2 FQNEAQ (reference sequence). The V end lost 2 bases, the J end lost 2 bases, and 10 bases lay between the germline ends. There are 14 residues in the CDR3. CDR3 loop: CASSLTSGTYEQYF. CDR3 nucleotide sequence: TGTGCCAGCAGCTTAACCTCCGGGACCTACGAGCAGTACTTC.

This clone was counted only a few times. The chain joins TRBV11-1 to TRBJ2-2; TRBD2 is a possible D gene (5 bases). This CDR3 is built from 15 residues. Germline V lookup: CDR1 SGHAT, CDR2 FQDESV (reference sequence). V gave up 11 bases and J gave up 0 bases, with 16 bases separating them. DNA of the CDR3: TGTGCCGGAGGAGGAATCGGGGCGAACACCGGGGAGCTGTTTTTT. Translation gives CAGGGIGANTGELFF.

The rearrangement joins TRBV4-1 to TRBJ2-1; 8 bases align to TRBD2. The CDR3 runs 15 residues. Germline V CDR1 and CDR2: MGHRA, YSYEKL. V lost 1 base to trimming and J lost 8 bases; unmatched junction nucleotides: 7. CDR3 loop: CASSQVGTSNDEQFF. DNA of the CDR3: TGCGCCAGCAGCCAAGTGGGGACTAGTAATGATGAGCAGTTCTTC.

The chain carries TRBV10-1 and TRBJ1-1; 8 bases line up with TRBD1. CDR1 is WNHNN and CDR2 is SYGVQD in the germline V gene (reference sequence). V lost 5 bases, J lost 1 base, and 6 bases stayed unmatched. CDR3 size: 15 residues. The CDR3 reads CASSPGGAGNTEAFF. The CDR3 coding sequence is TGCGCCAGCAGTCCAGGGGGCGCAGGGAACACTGAAGCTTTCTTT.

This rearrangement joins TRBV21-1 to TRBJ2-1; the table assigns TRBD2, which was not confirmed against the DNA. TRBV21-1 is listed as a pseudogene. The CDR3 is 20 residues long. The CDR3 loop is CASSPSKGKSRRAGYNEQFF. CDR3 DNA: TGTGCCAGCAGCCCATCTAAAGGCAAGAGTAGGCGTGCGGGTTACAATGAGCAGTTCTTC.

CDR3 bases: TGTGCCAGCAGACGGGACAGCTCTGGAAACACCATATATTTT. It translates to CASRRDSSGNTIYF. The chain joins TRBV4-2 to TRBJ1-3; 7 bases map to TRBD1. V shed 6 bases and J 0 bases; nucleotides not matched to a gene: 2. Germline V CDR1 and CDR2: LGHNA, YNFKEQ. The CDR3 has 14 residues.

The chain couples TRBV7-9 to TRBJ2-6, with D possibly being TRBD2 (5 bases). The CDR3 length is 15 residues. Germline-derived CDR1 and CDR2 are SEHNR and FQNEAQ (reference sequence). V dropped 2 bases and J dropped 4 bases, with 9 bases sitting between them. The CDR3 reads CASSLFSVGANVLTF. CDR3 DNA: TGTGCCAGCAGCTTATTTAGCGTAGGGGCCAACGTCCTGACTTTC.

CDR3 in DNA: TGTGCCAGCAGCCCCCGGATTCAAGGACAGGGCTACAATGAGCAGTTCTTC. The encoded protein is CASSPRIQGQGYNEQFF. The gene calls are TRBV5-5 and TRBJ2-1, with 8 nucleotides matching TRBD1. The ends lost 4 bases at V and 3 bases at J; junction bases unmatched: 12. The CDR3 contains 17 residues. Per germline, CDR1 SGHKS and CDR2 YYEKEE (reference sequence).

This chain joins TRBV18 and TRBJ1-2, with TRBD1 matching 8 bases. This CDR3 is built from 15 residues. Germline V CDR1 and CDR2: KGHSH, LQKENI. J was trimmed by 2 bases and V by 0 bases; bases with no gene match: 2. The CDR3 DNA sequence: TGTGCCAGCTCACCACCGGGGACAGGAAACTATGGCTACACCTTC. This codes for CASSPPGTGNYGYTF.

The chain links TRBV27 to TRBJ2-3, with TRBD2 matching 12 bases. The germline gives CDR1 MNHEY, CDR2 SMNVEV (reference sequence). The CDR3 has 14 residues. Germline trimming cut 4 bases from V and 9 bases from J; bases unmatched to any gene: 5. The CDR3 reads CASSSGLAGLTQYF. The CDR3 DNA reads as TGTGCCAGCAGTTCAGGACTAGCGGGATTAACGCAGTATTTT.

The rearrangement joins TRBV2 to TRBJ2-1; TRBD1 aligns across 7 bases. Trimming cost V 6 bases and J 9 bases; bases outside gene matches: 11. There are 14 residues in the CDR3. From germline, CDR1 is SNHLY and CDR2 FYNNEI. This chain's CDR3 is CASSQGQATGEQFF. CDR3 sequence (DNA): TGTGCCAGCAGCCAAGGACAGGCGACGGGTGAGCAGTTCTTC.

This rearrangement joins TRBV14 to TRBJ2-5, with 8 bases matching TRBD2. The CDR3 has 16 amino acids. Germline loops: CDR1 SGHDN, CDR2 FVKESK. With V trimmed by 1 base and J by 3 bases, 7 bases remained unmatched. The CDR3 sequence: CASSQARVSGKETQYF. CDR3 bases: TGTGCCAGCAGCCAAGCCAGAGTTAGCGGGAAAGAGACCCAGTACTTC. Supplemented by reference TRBV14 and TRBJ2-5, the full variable domain reads EAGVTQFPSHSVIEKGQTVTLRCDPISGHDNLYWYRRVMGKEIKFLLHFVKESKQDESGMPNNRFLAERTGGTYSTLKVQPAELEDSGVYFCASSQARVSGKETQYFGPGTRLLVL.